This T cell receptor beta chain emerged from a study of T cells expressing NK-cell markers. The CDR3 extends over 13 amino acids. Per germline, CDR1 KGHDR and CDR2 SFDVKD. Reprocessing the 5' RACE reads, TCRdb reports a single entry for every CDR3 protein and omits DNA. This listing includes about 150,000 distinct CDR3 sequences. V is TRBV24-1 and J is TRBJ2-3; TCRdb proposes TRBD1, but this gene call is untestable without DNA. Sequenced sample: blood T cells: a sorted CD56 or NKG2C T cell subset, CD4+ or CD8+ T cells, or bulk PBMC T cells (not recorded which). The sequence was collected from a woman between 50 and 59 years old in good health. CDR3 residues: CATSDLGGPRAYF.